This T cell receptor beta chain was found in a study of T cell changes during pregnancy in multiple sclerosis (dated by TCRdb to between 2017 and 2020). Study-wide context: The study looked at changes in the T cell repertoire across pregnancy in women with multiple sclerosis.

Library creation used the immunoSEQ multiplex PCR assay. This immuneACCESS table, as held by TCRdb, lists in-frame sequences with V and J called but not all clones. Of the missing ones, under half trace to an unresolved V gene in checked studies; the others have no known cause. This sample lists roughly 40,000 clones; 92% were detected once. Around 0.73% of the sample comes from the top ten. As regards this clone: What antigen it recognizes has not been identified. Qualities for individual bases were not recorded, and no much larger clone is one base off.

Including the terminal cysteine and phenylalanine, the CDR3 comprises 15 residues. The kept DNA is CDR3 alone, 45 bases in frame from the first base. From a lookup of the germline V gene, CDR1 and CDR2 are SGHTA and FQGNSA. The germline V and J ends show losses of 5 bases and 2 bases respectively, and no gene match explains 6 bases of the junction. The source was CD4+ T cells from peripheral blood mononuclear cells, collected before pregnancy. Recombination joined TRBV7-2 with TRBJ1-2; 9 of the junction bases match TRBD1. This TCR derives from a female donor with multiple sclerosis, enrolled in a pregnancy study. The DNA sequence is given as TGTGCCAGCAGCCCCGGGACAGGGCTCAACTATGGCTACACCTTC. Its translation is CASSPGTGLNYGYTF.